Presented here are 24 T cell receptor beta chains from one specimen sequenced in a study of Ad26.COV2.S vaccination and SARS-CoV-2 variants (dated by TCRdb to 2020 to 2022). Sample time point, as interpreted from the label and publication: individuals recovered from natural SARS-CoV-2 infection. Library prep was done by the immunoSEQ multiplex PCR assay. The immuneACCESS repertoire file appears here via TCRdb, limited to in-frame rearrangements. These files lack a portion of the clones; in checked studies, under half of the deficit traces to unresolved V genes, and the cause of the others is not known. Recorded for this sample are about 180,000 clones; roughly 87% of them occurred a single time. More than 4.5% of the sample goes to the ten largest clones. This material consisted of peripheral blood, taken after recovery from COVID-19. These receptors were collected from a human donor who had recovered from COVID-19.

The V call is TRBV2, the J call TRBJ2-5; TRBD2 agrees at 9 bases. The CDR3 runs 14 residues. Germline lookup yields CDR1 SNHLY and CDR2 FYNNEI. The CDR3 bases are TGTGCGGTCTACGTGCCTAGCGGGGAAGAGACCCAGTACTTC. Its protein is CAVYVPSGEETQYF.

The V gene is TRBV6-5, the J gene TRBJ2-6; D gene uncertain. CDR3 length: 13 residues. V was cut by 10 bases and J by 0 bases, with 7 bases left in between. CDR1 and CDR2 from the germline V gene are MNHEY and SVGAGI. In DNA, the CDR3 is TGTGCCACCACCTACTCTGGGGCCAACGTCCTGACTTTC. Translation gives CATTYSGANVLTF.

CDR3 nucleotide sequence: TGTGCCAGCAGCTTAAAAGGGGATACTAGCAATCAGCCCCAGCATTTT. Translation gives CASSLKGDTSNQPQHF. The chain combines TRBV7-9 with TRBJ1-5; a possible D gene is TRBD1 (5 bases). Germline CDR1 is SEHNR and CDR2 is FQNEAQ (reference sequence). The CDR3 runs to 16 residues. Between the trimmed V and J ends, which lost 2 bases and 0 bases, there was a span of 11 bases.

CDR3 amino acids: CASHRGFGVVGDEQFF. CDR3 in DNA: TGTGCCAGCCACAGGGGGTTCGGCGTTGTGGGGGATGAGCAGTTCTTC. The chain couples TRBV3-1 (or the pseudogene TRBV3-2) to TRBJ2-1; 8 bases line up with TRBD1. CDR1 and CDR2 from the germline V gene are LGHDT and YNNKEL (reference sequence). V was pared by 8 bases and J by 8 bases, with 17 bases of the junction left unmatched. CDR3 size: 16 residues.

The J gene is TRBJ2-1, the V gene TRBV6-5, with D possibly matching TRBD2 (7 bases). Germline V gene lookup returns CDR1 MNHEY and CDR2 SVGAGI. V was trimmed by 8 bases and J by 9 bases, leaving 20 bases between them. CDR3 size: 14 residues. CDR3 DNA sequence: TGTGCCAGCCTCTGGGGAGGGAGGGGGTCTGAGCAGTTCTTC. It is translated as CASLWGGRGSEQFF.

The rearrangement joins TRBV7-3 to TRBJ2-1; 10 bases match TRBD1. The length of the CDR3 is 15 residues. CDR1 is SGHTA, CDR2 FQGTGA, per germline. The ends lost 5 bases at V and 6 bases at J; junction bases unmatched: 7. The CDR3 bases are TGTGCCAGCAGCCACGGACAGGGGGATGGCAATGAGCAGTTCTTC. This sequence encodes CASSHGQGDGNEQFF.

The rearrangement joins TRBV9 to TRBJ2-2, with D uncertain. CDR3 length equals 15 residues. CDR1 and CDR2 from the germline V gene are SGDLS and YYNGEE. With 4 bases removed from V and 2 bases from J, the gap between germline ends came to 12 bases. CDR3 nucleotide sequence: TGTGCCAGCAGCTTCGCGAACTATAACACCGGGGAGCTGTTTTTT. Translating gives CASSFANYNTGELFF.

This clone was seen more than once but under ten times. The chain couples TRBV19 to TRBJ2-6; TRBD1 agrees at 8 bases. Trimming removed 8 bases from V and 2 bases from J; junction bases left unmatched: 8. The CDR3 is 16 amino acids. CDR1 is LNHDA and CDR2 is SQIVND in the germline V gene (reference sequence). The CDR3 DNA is TGTGCCAGTTCCTGGGACAGGTTAACTGGGGCCAACGTCCTGACTTTC. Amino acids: CASSWDRLTGANVLTF.

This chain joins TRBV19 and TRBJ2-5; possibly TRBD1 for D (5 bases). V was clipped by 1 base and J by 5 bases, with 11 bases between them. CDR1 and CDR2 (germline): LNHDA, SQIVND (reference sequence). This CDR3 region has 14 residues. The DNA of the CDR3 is TGTGCCAGTAGTATAGTTGGGGCTAGGGAGACCCAGTACTTC. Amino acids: CASSIVGARETQYF.

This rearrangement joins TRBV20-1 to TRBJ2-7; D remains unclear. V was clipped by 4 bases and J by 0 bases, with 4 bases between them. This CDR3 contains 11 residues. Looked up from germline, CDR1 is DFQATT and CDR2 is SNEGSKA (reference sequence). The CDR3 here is CSATSSYEQYF. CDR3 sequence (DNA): TGCAGTGCTACTAGCTCCTACGAGCAGTACTTC.

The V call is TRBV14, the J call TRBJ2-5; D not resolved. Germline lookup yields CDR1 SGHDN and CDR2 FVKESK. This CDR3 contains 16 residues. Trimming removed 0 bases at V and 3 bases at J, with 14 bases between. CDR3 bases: TGTGCCAGCAGCCAAGATTCGCAGAGGCAGAAAGAGACCCAGTACTTC. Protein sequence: CASSQDSQRQKETQYF. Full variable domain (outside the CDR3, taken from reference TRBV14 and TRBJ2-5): EAGVTQFPSHSVIEKGQTVTLRCDPISGHDNLYWYRRVMGKEIKFLLHFVKESKQDESGMPNNRFLAERTGGTYSTLKVQPAELEDSGVYFCASSQDSQRQKETQYFGPGTRLLVL.

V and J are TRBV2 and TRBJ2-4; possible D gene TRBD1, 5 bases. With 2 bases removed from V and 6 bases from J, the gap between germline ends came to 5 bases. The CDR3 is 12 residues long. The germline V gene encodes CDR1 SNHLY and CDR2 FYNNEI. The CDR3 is CASSEQGNIQYF. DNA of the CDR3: TGTGCCAGCAGTGAACAGGGAAACATTCAGTACTTC. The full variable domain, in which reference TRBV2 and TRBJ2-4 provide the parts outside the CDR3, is EPEVTQTPSHQVTQMGQEVILRCVPISNHLYFYWYRQILGQKVEFLVSFYNNEISEKSEIFDDQFSVERPDGSNFTLKIRSTKLEDSAMYFCASSEQGNIQYFGAGTRLSVL.

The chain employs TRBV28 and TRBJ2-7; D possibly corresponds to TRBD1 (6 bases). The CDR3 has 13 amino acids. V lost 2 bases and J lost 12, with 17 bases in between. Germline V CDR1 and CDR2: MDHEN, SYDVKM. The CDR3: CASSLGGRLEGYF. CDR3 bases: TGTGCCAGCAGTTTAGGGGGCAGGCTCGAGGGGTACTTC.

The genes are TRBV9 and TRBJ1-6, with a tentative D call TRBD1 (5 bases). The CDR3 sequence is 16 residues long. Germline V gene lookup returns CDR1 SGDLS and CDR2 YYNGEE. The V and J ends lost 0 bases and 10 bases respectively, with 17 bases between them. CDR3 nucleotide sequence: TGTGCCAGCAGCGTAGGTGGGGCCGCGTTTGGGTCACCCCTCCACTTT. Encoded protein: CASSVGGAAFGSPLHF.

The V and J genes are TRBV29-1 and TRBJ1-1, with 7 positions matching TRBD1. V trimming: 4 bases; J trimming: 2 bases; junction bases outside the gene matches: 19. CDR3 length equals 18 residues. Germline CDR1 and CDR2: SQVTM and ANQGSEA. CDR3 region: CSVGDPGFRGRPNTEAFF. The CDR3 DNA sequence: TGCAGCGTTGGAGACCCCGGTTTTAGGGGGCGGCCTAACACTGAAGCTTTCTTT.

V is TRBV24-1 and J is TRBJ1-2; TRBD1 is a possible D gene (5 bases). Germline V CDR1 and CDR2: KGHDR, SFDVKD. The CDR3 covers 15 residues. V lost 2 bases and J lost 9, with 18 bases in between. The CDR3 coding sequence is TGTGCCACCAGTGATTCATTTGCGGGTAGGGGAAGCTACACCTTC. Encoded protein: CATSDSFAGRGSYTF.

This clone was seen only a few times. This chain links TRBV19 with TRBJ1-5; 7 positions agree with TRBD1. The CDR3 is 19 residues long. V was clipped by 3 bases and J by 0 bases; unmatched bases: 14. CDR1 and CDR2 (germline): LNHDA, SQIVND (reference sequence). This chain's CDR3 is CASSMGPRQGVLSNQPQHF. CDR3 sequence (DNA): TGTGCCAGTAGTATGGGGCCTCGGCAGGGGGTCCTTAGCAATCAGCCCCAGCATTTT.

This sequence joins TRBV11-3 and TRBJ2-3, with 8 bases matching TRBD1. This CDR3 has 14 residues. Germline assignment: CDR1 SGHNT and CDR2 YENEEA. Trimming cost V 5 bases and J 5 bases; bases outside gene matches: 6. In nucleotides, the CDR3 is TGTGCCAGCAGCCGCGGACAGGGCTTAGATACGCAGTATTTT. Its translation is CASSRGQGLDTQYF.

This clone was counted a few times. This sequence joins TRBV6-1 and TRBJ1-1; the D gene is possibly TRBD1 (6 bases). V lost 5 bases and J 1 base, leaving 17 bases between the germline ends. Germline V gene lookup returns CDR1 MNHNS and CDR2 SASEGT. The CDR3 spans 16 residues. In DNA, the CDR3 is TGTGCCAGCAGTCAAGGAAGGGGCAGGGGGAACACTGAAGCTTTCTTT. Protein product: CASSQGRGRGNTEAFF.

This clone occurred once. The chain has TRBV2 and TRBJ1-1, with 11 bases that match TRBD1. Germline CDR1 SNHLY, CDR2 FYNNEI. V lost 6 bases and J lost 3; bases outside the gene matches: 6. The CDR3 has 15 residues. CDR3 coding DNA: TGTGCCAGCAGAATAGGACAGGGGGCTTACACTGAAGCTTTCTTT. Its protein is CASRIGQGAYTEAFF.

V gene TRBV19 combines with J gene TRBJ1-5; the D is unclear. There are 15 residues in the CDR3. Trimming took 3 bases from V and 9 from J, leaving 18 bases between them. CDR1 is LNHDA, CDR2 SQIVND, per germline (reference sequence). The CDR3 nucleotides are TGTGCCAGTAGTATTCCCTCCGATGGGCTTACGCCCCAGCATTTT. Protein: CASSIPSDGLTPQHF.

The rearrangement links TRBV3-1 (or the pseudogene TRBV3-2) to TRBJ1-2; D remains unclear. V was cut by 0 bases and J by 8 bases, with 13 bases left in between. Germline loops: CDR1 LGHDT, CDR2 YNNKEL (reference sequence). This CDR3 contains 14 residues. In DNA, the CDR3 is TGTGCCAGCAGCCAAGACTATGACCCCCTAGGCTACACCTTC. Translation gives CASSQDYDPLGYTF.

CDR3 protein: CASSLALNEQYF. The CDR3 nucleotides are TGTGCCAGCAGTTTAGCGCTAAACGAGCAGTACTTC. The chain uses TRBV12-3 or TRBV12-4 and TRBJ2-7; D remains unclear. The ends were cut back, 0 bases at V and 5 bases at J, with 5 bases in the middle. The length of the CDR3 is 12 residues.

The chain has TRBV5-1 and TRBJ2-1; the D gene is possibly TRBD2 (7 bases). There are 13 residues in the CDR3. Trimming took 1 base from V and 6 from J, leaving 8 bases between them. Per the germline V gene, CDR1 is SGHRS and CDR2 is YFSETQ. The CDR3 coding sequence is TGCGCCAGCAGCTTGAGGGGGGGCAATGAGCAGTTCTTC. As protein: CASSLRGGNEQFF.